The 6 T cell receptor beta chains below all came from one sample that was sequenced in a study of control samples from healthy donors and cancer patients. Assay: immunoSEQ multiplex PCR; the TCRdb copy retains only in-frame clones and omits some. Here the sample spans around 71,000 clones, around nine tenths being singletons. Sequencing was performed on PBMCs. The receptors here all came from a woman between 50 and 59 years old with colorectal cancer.

The chain joins TRBV29-1 to TRBJ1-1, with a weak D call TRBD1 (5 bases). This CDR3 comprises 13 residues. CDR1 is SQVTM, CDR2 ANQGSEA, per germline. V lost 3 bases to trimming and J lost 0 bases, with 8 bases between them. Here the CDR3 DNA reads TGCAGCGTTGACGGGACGGTGAACACTGAAGCTTTCTTT. This sequence encodes CSVDGTVNTEAFF.

The chain recombines TRBV6-1 with TRBJ2-1; TRBD2 matches 11 bases. From germline, CDR1 is MNHNS and CDR2 SASEGT. This CDR3 is built from 15 residues. Trimming took 8 bases from V and 6 from J; bases not matched to a gene: 9. Here the CDR3 reads CASRPQLAGVNEQFF. The CDR3 bases are TGTGCCAGCCGGCCCCAACTAGCGGGAGTCAATGAGCAGTTCTTC.

The V call is TRBV5-4, the J call TRBJ2-5, with D perhaps TRBD1 (6 bases). CDR3 length: 13 amino acids. Trimming left V 4 bases short and J 2 bases short, with 9 bases between. Germline V gene data show CDR1 as SGHNT and CDR2 as YYREEE (reference sequence). CDR3 amino acids: CASSTQGQETQYF. The DNA of the CDR3 is TGTGCCAGCAGCACTCAGGGGCAAGAGACCCAGTACTTC.

The chain recombines TRBV11-1 with TRBJ2-5; D remains ambiguous. Trimming removed 2 bases at V and 4 bases at J, with 5 bases between. The CDR3 runs 12 residues. Looked up from germline, CDR1 is SGHAT and CDR2 is FQDESV (reference sequence). The CDR3 spells CASSLSGETQYF. In DNA, the CDR3 is TGTGCCAGCAGCTTATCCGGAGAGACCCAGTACTTC.

The chain joins TRBV5-6 to TRBJ1-5, with D possibly being TRBD1 (5 bases). The CDR3 is 13 amino acids. Germline V gives CDR1 SGHDT, CDR2 YYEEEE. V lost 4 bases, J lost 3 bases, and 8 bases lay in between. The CDR3 is CASSPGHNQPQHF. The DNA of the CDR3 is TGTGCCAGCAGCCCGGGGCACAATCAGCCCCAGCATTTT. The entire variable domain, with the rest obtained from reference TRBV5-6 and TRBJ1-5, is as follows: DAGVTQSPTHLIKTRGQQVTLRCSPKSGHDTVSWYQQALGQGPQFIFQYYEEEERQRGNFPDRFSGHQFPNYSSELNVNALLLGDSALYLCASSPGHNQPQHFGDGTRLSIL.

This chain uses TRBV18 with TRBJ2-3; D is uncertain. Germline CDR1 and CDR2: KGHSH and LQKENI. CDR3 size: 14 residues. The ends were cut back, 0 bases at V and 2 bases at J, with 6 bases in the middle. The DNA of the CDR3 is TGTGCCAGCTCACCACCGATCGCCACAGATACGCAGTATTTT. It translates to CASSPPIATDTQYF.